This TCR beta chain was documented in a study of CD8+ T cells in alopecia areata listed by TCRdb under 2018. In terms of the full investigation: The treated patients, all with moderate-to-severe alopecia areata, were enrolled in an open-label pilot trial of oral tofacitinib given at 5 to 10 mg twice daily. Tofacitinib was given for 6 to 18 months, followed by 6 months of follow-up off drug to assess delayed response and recurrence. In treated patients, disease severity was measured using the SALT score, which gives the percentage of scalp surface area affected. In both human patients and the C3H/HeJ mouse model, the study applied high-throughput TCRbeta sequencing to look at T cell clonal expansion in alopecia areata. Human TCRbeta sequencing covered scalp tissue and sorted CD4+ and CD8+ peripheral blood T cells from patchy and totalis/universalis alopecia areata patients and healthy controls. Biopsies were taken from tofacitinib-treated patients at baseline and again at 4 and 24 weeks into treatment, and several of those patients also had a later scalp biopsy. Scalp clonality was compared across normal scalp (n=4), patchy alopecia areata scalp (n=8), and alopecia totalis/universalis scalp (n=8). RNA was obtained with the PAXgene miRNA kit for fixed scalp, the miRNeasy kit for PBMCs, and the RNeasy kit for mouse skin. TCRbeta CDR3 regions were amplified by immunoSEQ multiplex PCR with 35 Vbeta forward and 13 Jbeta reverse primers. Results and caveats for the whole study, not just this receptor: Scalp TCR repertoire analysis is complicated because resident alphabeta T cells in normal human skin are also sequenced, whereas mouse skin is dominated by gammadelta T cells. Tofacitinib significantly lowered scalp clonality and the number of expanded CD8+ clones among the top 100 scalp clones. Higher clonality and more expanded CD8+ clones were observed in lesional scalp than in normal scalp, particularly in alopecia totalis/universalis, a finding suggestive of antigenic drive. During tofacitinib treatment, many expanded lesional clones stuck around in both scalp and blood, and this persistence may partly explain why relapse happens after treatment is stopped. Compared with mice, TCR sequences shared between patients were less clear, possibly partly because of HLA diversity across the patient population. Because the treated cohort was small and had just a single nonresponder, larger studies are needed to establish links between baseline CD8+ expansion and response.

According to the study, the label for this sample's time point signals: 20 to 30 weeks on oral tofacitinib. The treatment or condition label, as the study defines it: oral pan-JAK inhibitor, 5-10 mg twice daily. From alopecia areata patients, peripheral blood was collected along with lesional scalp punch biopsies. PBMCs were separated by density centrifugation and stained for CD3, CD4 and CD8, after which CD4+ and CD8+ T cells were sorted on a FACSAria. This clone was counted between two and nine times. No antigen is known for it. No much larger clone is present one base from it, and per-base qualities are unavailable. From a lookup of the germline V gene, CDR1 and CDR2 are SQVTM and ANQGSEA. At the junction V is shortened by 5 bases and J by 3 bases; bases outside the gene matches: 5. Spanning cysteine to phenylalanine, the CDR3 consists of 13 amino acids. Only the CDR3 portion is preserved as DNA: 39 bases, with reading frame beginning at the first base.

The method behind the library was the immunoSEQ multiplex PCR assay. RNA was extracted from all samples and reverse transcribed into cDNA, which served as template for TCR sequencing. SuperScript III was used for first-strand cDNA synthesis, primed with a 2:1 mix of oligo-dT and random hexamers. A synthetic immune receptor repertoire was used to assess amplification bias, and residual bias was removed computationally. In the source study's methods: Raw reads were preprocessed to remove errors, and CDR3 was defined by IMGT conventions from the conserved cysteine to phenylalanine. Clonality was computed as 1 minus the Shannon entropy, with the entropy normalized by log2 of the number of productive unique TCRs. Scalp TCRbeta sequences were cross-referenced with sorted blood CD4 and CD8 repertoires so that the CD4 or CD8 identity of scalp clones could be inferred. In TCRdb, the immuneACCESS table is reduced to in-frame sequences with V and J assigned. These tables do not hold every clone; where another copy was compared, an unresolved V gene accounts for under half, and the others remain unexplained. Clone size and V and J calls were adopted from that table, with D and trimming inferred from the DNA. For this sample there are over 150,000 clones; 40% to 65% appear just once. Less than 14% of the sample is taken by the ten largest.

The sequence came from a human donor with alopecia areata. The rearranged segments are TRBV29-1 and TRBJ2-3; a stretch of 7 junction bases matches TRBD2. Sequences were derived from CD8+ T cells sorted from blood, sampled at week 24, from a patient treated with tofacitinib. This receptor carries the CDR3 CSVRGGETDTQYF. The nucleotides read TGCAGCGTTCGCGGGGGTGAGACAGATACGCAGTATTTT.